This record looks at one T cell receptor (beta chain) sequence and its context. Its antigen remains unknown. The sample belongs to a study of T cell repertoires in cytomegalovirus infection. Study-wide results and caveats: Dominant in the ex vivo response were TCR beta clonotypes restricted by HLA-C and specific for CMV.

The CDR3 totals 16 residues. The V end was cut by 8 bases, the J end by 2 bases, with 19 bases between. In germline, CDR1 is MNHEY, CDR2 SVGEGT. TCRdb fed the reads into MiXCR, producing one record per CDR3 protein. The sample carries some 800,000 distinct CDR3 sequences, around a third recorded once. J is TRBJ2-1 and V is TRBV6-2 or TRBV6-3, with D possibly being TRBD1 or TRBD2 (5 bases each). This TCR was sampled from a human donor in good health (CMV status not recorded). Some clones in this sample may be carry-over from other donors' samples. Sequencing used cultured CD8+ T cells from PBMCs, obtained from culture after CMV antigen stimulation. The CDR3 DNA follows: TGTGCCAGCCTTCCCGGGGCCCCCATCCCCTACAATGAGCAGTTCTTC. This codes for CASLPGAPIPYNEQFF.